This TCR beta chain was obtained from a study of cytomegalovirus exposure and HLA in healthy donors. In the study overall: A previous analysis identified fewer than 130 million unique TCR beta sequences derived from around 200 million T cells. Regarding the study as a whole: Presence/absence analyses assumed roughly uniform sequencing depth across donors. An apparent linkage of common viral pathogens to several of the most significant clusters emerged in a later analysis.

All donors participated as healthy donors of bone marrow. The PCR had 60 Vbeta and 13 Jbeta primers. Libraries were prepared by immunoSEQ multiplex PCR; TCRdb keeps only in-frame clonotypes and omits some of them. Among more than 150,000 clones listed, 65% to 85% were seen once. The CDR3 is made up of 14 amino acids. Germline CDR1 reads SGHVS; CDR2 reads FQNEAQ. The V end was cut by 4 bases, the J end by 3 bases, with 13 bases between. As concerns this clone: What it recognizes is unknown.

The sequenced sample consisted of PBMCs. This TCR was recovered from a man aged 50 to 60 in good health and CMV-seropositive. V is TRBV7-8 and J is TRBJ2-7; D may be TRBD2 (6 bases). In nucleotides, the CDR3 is TGTGCCAGCAGCTCCCAAGCGGGCAACTACGAGCAGTACTTC. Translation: CASSSQAGNYEQYF.